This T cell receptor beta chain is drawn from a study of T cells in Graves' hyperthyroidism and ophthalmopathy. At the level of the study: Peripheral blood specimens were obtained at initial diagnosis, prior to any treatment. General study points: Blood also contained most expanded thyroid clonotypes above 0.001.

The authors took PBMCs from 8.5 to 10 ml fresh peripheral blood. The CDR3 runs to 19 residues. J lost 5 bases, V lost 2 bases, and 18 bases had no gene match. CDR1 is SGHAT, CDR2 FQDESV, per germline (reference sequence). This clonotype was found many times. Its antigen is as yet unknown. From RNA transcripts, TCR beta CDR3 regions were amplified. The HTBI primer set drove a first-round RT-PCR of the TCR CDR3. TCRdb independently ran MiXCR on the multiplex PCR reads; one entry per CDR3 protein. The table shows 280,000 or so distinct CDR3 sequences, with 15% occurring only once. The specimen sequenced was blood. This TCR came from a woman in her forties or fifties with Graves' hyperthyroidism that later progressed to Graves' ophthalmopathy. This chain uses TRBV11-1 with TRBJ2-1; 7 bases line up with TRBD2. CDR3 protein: CASSLRRWALAGRDNEQFF. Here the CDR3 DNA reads TGTGCCAGCAGCTTAAGAAGGTGGGCACTAGCTGGGAGGGACAATGAGCAGTTCTTC.